This record covers a single TCR beta chain. The data belong to a study of blood T cells in healthy people across ages. Trimming left V 7 bases short and J 0 bases short, with 14 bases between. The germline CDR1 and CDR2 sequences are DFQATT and SNEGSKA (reference sequence). The CDR3 covers 14 residues. PCR was performed a second time for roughly 7 to 12 cycles using a sample-barcoded 5' primer and a J-beta primer mix. One entry per CDR3 protein results from TCRdb running MiXCR on the 5' RACE reads. The sample has 1.8 million or so distinct CDR3 sequences, roughly two fifths seen once. Sequenced: blood. The rearrangement joins TRBV20-1 to TRBJ2-3; weak D call: TRBD1 (6 bases). This clonotype was obtained from a human donor in good health. The CDR3 DNA is TGCAGTGACCGGACAGAGCTTAGCACAGATACGCAGTATTTT. This encodes CSDRTELSTDTQYF.